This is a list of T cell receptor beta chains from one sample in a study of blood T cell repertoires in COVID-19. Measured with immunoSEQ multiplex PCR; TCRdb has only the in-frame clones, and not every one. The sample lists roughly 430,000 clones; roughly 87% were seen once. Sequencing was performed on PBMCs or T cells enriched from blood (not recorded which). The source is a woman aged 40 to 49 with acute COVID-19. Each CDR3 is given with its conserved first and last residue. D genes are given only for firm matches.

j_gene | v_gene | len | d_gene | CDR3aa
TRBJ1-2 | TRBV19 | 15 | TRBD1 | CASSTLRQGNYGYTF
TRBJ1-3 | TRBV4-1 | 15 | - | CASSQDRGYGNTIYF
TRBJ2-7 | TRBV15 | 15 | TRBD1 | CATSPQRGGQGEQYF
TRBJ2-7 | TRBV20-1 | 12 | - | CSASDSSYEQYF
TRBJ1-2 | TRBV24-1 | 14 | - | CATSARDTNYGYTF
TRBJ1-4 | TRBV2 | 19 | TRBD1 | CASYLDLGGRVATNEKLFF
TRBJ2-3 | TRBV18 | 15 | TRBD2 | CASSLQTSGSDTQYF
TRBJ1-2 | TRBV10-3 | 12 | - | CAIRTDNYGYTF
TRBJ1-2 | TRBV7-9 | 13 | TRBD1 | CASSSPTGGYDTF
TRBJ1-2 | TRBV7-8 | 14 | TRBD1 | CASSPPTGNYGYTF
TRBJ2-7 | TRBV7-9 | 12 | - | CASIEGLGEQYF
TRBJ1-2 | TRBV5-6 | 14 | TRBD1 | CASSTDRLGYGYTF
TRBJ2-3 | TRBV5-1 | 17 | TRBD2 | CASSGWTSGGAGDTQYF
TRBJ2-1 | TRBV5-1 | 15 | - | CASSIGTPSYNEQFF
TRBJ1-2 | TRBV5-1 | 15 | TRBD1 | CASSLAGQGLYGYTF
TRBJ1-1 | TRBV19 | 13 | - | CASSIVEGSEAFF
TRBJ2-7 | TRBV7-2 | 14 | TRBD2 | CASRPSGGTYEQYF
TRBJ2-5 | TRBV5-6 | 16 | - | CASSLRGQGLLETQYF